What follows are 17 T cell receptor beta chains derived from one specimen sequenced in a study of blood T cell repertoires in COVID-19 (TCRdb year 2020). The library relied on the immunoSEQ multiplex PCR assay. Entries here come from immuneACCESS through TCRdb and include only in-frame sequences with V and J called. Some clones fail to appear in such tables; in the studies checked, an unresolved V gene covers under half of the shortfall, and the cause of the remainder is unknown. In this sample the table shows about 180,000 clones, around 83% of which occur a single time. Together, the top ten hold 1.5% of the sample. The specimen was peripheral blood. These receptors all come from a human donor in a cohort sampled during active COVID-19.

This clone was recorded once. CDR3 sequence reads: CASSTEVLAGGSTDTQYF. DNA for the CDR3: TGTGCCAGCAGCACAGAGGTCCTAGCGGGAGGGAGCACAGATACGCAGTATTTT. The gene calls are TRBV7-9 and TRBJ2-3; 12 nucleotides line up with TRBD2. V lost 5 bases and J lost 0; bases outside the gene matches: 9. Germline V gene lookup returns CDR1 SEHNR and CDR2 FQNEAQ (reference sequence). The CDR3 consists of 18 residues.

In its sample, this clone was seen once. The V and J genes are TRBV5-4 and TRBJ2-7, with D uncertain. CDR1 is SGHNT, CDR2 YYREEE, per germline (reference sequence). The CDR3 sequence is 16 residues long. V lost 3 bases and J lost 2, with 18 bases in between. The CDR3 region is CASSSPGLDSTYEQYF. The DNA for the CDR3 is TGTGCCAGCAGCTCCCCAGGATTGGATTCTACCTACGAGCAGTACTTC.

V is TRBV7-9 and J is TRBJ1-5; D gene ambiguous. CDR1 is SEHNR and CDR2 is FQNEAQ in the germline V gene (reference sequence). Trimming left V 1 base short and J 0 bases short, with 7 bases between. This CDR3 region has 15 residues. CDR3 residues: CASSLGRSSNQPQHF. The DNA of the CDR3 is TGTGCCAGCAGCTTAGGGCGGAGTAGCAATCAGCCCCAGCATTTT.

The V gene is TRBV11-3, the J gene TRBJ2-1, with 9 bases aligning to TRBD2. The ends lost 0 bases at V and 6 bases at J; junction bases unmatched: 12. Germline V gives CDR1 SGHNT, CDR2 YENEEA. The CDR3 contains 18 residues. The CDR3 loop is CASSLEGAGGPQSNEQFF. The CDR3 bases are TGTGCCAGCAGCTTAGAAGGGGCGGGAGGGCCCCAAAGCAATGAGCAGTTCTTC.

This chain links TRBV6-5 with TRBJ1-2, with D possibly TRBD1 on 5 matching bases. V was pared by 7 bases and J by 7 bases, with 16 bases between. The CDR3 length is 13 residues. The germline CDR1 and CDR2 sequences are MNHEY and SVGAGI. In nucleotides, the CDR3 is TGTGCCAGCACCACTCCCTTGGGGGGTGGCTACACCTTC. Protein sequence: CASTTPLGGGYTF.

This chain uses TRBV24-1 with TRBJ2-1; weak D call: TRBD1 (6 bases). CDR3 size: 12 residues. Trimming pared 10 bases from V and 3 bases from J, leaving 9 bases between. Germline lookup yields CDR1 KGHDR and CDR2 SFDVKD. The CDR3 loop reads CATKDSYNEQFF. The CDR3 DNA reads as TGTGCCACAAAGGACAGCTACAATGAGCAGTTCTTC.

The chain carries TRBV12-5 and TRBJ2-1; TRBD2 matches 13 bases. The CDR3 has 15 amino acids. In germline, CDR1 is LGHNT, CDR2 FRNRAP. The junction had 4 bases not matched to a gene; V was cut back by 4 bases and J by 7 bases. For the CDR3, the DNA is TGTGCTAGTGGTTCTCTGGGACTAGCGGGGAATGAGCAGTTCTTC. Translated: CASGSLGLAGNEQFF.

There are many counts of this clone. This chain links TRBV3-1 (or the pseudogene TRBV3-2) with TRBJ1-2; TRBD1 aligns across 7 bases. This CDR3 is built from 14 residues. Germline V gene lookup returns CDR1 LGHDT and CDR2 YNNKEL (reference sequence). V shed 1 base and J 5 bases; nucleotides not matched to a gene: 4. The CDR3 is CASSQAATGYGYTF. As DNA, the CDR3 is TGTGCCAGCAGCCAAGCCGCGACAGGGTATGGCTACACCTTC.

The chain joins TRBV23-1 to TRBJ2-5, with D possibly being TRBD1 (5 bases). TRBV23-1 is placed among ORFs of uncertain function. The CDR3 has 19 amino acids. V was clipped by 11 bases and J by 2 bases, with 33 bases between them. DNA of the CDR3: TGCGCCCAGGCGATATCAGACCTGCCAGGGAACCTGGAGCAAGAGACCCAGTACTTC. Its protein product is CAQAISDLPGNLEQETQYF.

The rearrangement links TRBV7-9 to TRBJ1-6, with D possibly being TRBD1 (6 bases). The CDR3 is made up of 15 amino acids. The V end lost 5 bases, the J end lost 8 bases, and 16 bases lay between the germline ends. Germline lookup yields CDR1 SEHNR and CDR2 FQNEAQ (reference sequence). The CDR3 DNA is TGTGCCAGCAGCCCCCAAAGGGGGTCAGATTCACCCCTCCACTTT. It yields the protein CASSPQRGSDSPLHF.

This chain links TRBV7-2 with TRBJ1-4, with no clear D. Per germline, CDR1 SGHTA and CDR2 FQGNSA. The CDR3 has 15 residues. V was pared by 5 bases and J by 2 bases, with 12 bases between. The CDR3 spells CASSTSRRTNEKLFF. The CDR3 DNA is TGTGCCAGCAGCACGTCCCGGCGGACTAATGAAAAACTGTTTTTT.

In this sample, this clone turned up once. The J gene is TRBJ2-1, the V gene TRBV14; a weak D match, TRBD2 (5 bases). CDR3 length: 15 residues. V was clipped by 5 bases and J by 6 bases, with 17 bases between them. The germline gives CDR1 SGHDN, CDR2 FVKESK. The CDR3 region has the DNA TGTGCCAGCAGCTTATGGGAGCCCGGGGTCAATGAGCAGTTCTTC. Its protein is CASSLWEPGVNEQFF.

V is TRBV5-4 and J is TRBJ2-3, with 9 bases aligning to TRBD1. Germline V gene sequence: CDR1 SGHNT, CDR2 YYREEE (reference sequence). There are 16 residues in the CDR3. Germline trimming cut 2 bases from V and 6 bases from J; bases unmatched to any gene: 10. CDR3 protein: CASSFGTGTTMDTQYF. The CDR3, as DNA: TGTGCCAGCAGCTTCGGGACAGGGACTACTATGGATACGCAGTATTTT. Together with reference TRBV5-4 and TRBJ2-3, the CDR3 gives the full variable domain: ETGVTQSPTHLIKTRGQQVTLRCSSQSGHNTVSWYQQALGQGPQFIFQYYREEENGRGNFPPRFSGLQFPNYSSELNVNALELDDSALYLCASSFGTGTTMDTQYFGPGTRLTVL.

The chain carries TRBV27 and TRBJ2-5; 8 bases are shared with TRBD2. Trimming took 2 bases from V and 5 from J; bases not matched to a gene: 10. CDR1 and CDR2 from the germline V gene are MNHEY and SMNVEV (reference sequence). The CDR3 covers 16 residues. The CDR3 DNA follows: TGTGCCAGCAGTTTAAGTCTAGCGGGCGGCCAGGAGACCCAGTACTTC. Protein sequence: CASSLSLAGGQETQYF.

This sequence joins TRBV19 and TRBJ1-4, with a weak D call TRBD1 (5 bases). CDR3 length equals 15 residues. V was shortened by 3 bases and J by 3 bases, with 11 bases between the two germline ends. Germline loops: CDR1 LNHDA, CDR2 SQIVND (reference sequence). This CDR3 reads CASSIRGGANEKLFF. The CDR3 nucleotides are TGTGCCAGTAGTATTCGGGGGGGGGCTAATGAAAAACTGTTTTTT.

This CDR3 is CASSQVGTLHF. The CDR3 DNA reads TGTGCCAGCAGCCAGGTGGGCACCCTCCACTTT. The chain has TRBV3-1 (or the pseudogene TRBV3-2) and TRBJ1-6; D is unclear. Germline CDR1 is LGHDT and CDR2 is YNNKEL (reference sequence). Trimming cost V 3 bases and J 14 bases, with 8 bases left between them. CDR3 size: 11 residues.

The chain carries TRBV3-1 (or the pseudogene TRBV3-2) and TRBJ1-6; 7 bases are shared with TRBD1. Per the germline V gene, CDR1 is LGHDT and CDR2 is YNNKEL (reference sequence). The CDR3 sequence is 14 residues long. The trim removed 4 bases at V and 6 bases at J, leaving 3 bases unmatched. The CDR3 nucleotides are TGTGCCAGCAGCCGCCGGGACAGTAATTCACCCCTCCACTTT. Protein sequence: CASSRRDSNSPLHF.